Presented here are 6 T cell receptor beta chains from one specimen sequenced in a study of somatic mutations in cytotoxic T cells in rheumatoid arthritis. TCRdb's copy holds only in-frame clones and misses some; the assay was immunoSEQ multiplex PCR. The sample carries nearly 11,000 clones, approximately 84% recorded once. The sequencing sample was made of CD8+ T cells sorted from blood. Receptors were obtained from a woman aged 60 to 75 with rheumatoid arthritis.

The J gene is TRBJ2-7, the V gene TRBV27; 7 nucleotides align to TRBD1. The V segment lost 0 bases and the J segment 4 bases; nucleotides outside the gene matches: 3. The CDR3 is 14 residues long. Germline V gene sequence: CDR1 MNHEY, CDR2 SMNVEV (reference sequence). CDR3 sequence reads: CASSLSNRGYEQYF. CDR3 nucleotide sequence: TGTGCCAGCAGTTTATCGAACAGGGGATACGAGCAGTACTTC.

The chain carries TRBV4-2 and TRBJ1-1; no clear D. The CDR3 sequence is 12 residues long. Germline CDR1 and CDR2: LGHNA and YNFKEQ. The ends were cut back, 11 bases at V and 0 bases at J, with 10 bases in the middle. The CDR3 loop reads CAAGKMNTEAFF. Here the CDR3 DNA reads TGTGCCGCGGGGAAGATGAACACTGAAGCTTTCTTT.

This clone was seen only once. This chain joins TRBV19 and TRBJ1-5; the match to TRBD1 covers 8 bases. The CDR3 extends over 15 amino acids. V trimming: 5 bases; J trimming: 3 bases; junction bases outside the gene matches: 6. Looked up from germline, CDR1 is LNHDA and CDR2 is SQIVND (reference sequence). CDR3 amino acids: CASSPTGDDNQPQHF. CDR3 in DNA: TGTGCCAGTAGTCCGACAGGGGACGACAATCAGCCCCAGCATTTT.

The chain is built from TRBV19 and TRBJ1-1; possible D gene TRBD1, 5 bases. V shed 6 bases and J shed 4 bases, with 12 bases lying between them. Germline-derived CDR1 and CDR2 are LNHDA and SQIVND (reference sequence). The CDR3 runs to 13 residues. CDR3 region: CASRQGSGTEAFF. In DNA form, the CDR3 reads TGTGCCAGTAGGCAGGGTTCGGGCACTGAAGCTTTCTTT.

This clone has a handful of counts. The chain joins TRBV7-9 to TRBJ1-2; possible D gene TRBD1, 6 bases. CDR3 length equals 13 residues. Germline CDR1 is SEHNR and CDR2 is FQNEAQ (reference sequence). The germline V and J ends were trimmed by 4 bases and 7 bases, with 13 bases remaining between them. This chain's CDR3 is CASSSDYRAGYTF. CDR3 DNA sequence: TGTGCCAGCAGCTCCGATTACAGGGCTGGCTACACCTTC.

In nucleotides, the CDR3 is TGTGCCAGCAGCTTAGAGGTAGTTTTCGGACAGATGAATCAGCCCCAGCATTTT. It specifies CASSLEVVFGQMNQPQHF. The V call is TRBV7-2, the J call TRBJ1-5; D perhaps matches TRBD1 (6 bases). Germline lookup yields CDR1 SGHTA and CDR2 FQGNSA. This CDR3 has 18 amino acids. V was shortened by 1 base and J by 4 bases, with 20 bases between the two germline ends.